Listed here are 28 T cell receptor beta chains from one sample, sequenced in a study of cytomegalovirus exposure and HLA in healthy donors. This PCR relied on a set of 60 Vbeta primers and 13 Jbeta primers. TCRdb's table, derived via immunoSEQ multiplex PCR, lists solely in-frame clones and lacks some. The sample yields more than 150,000 clones, 87% seen once. Sample: PBMCs. The receptors shown here come from a girl less than two years old in good health and CMV-seronegative.

The chain carries TRBV21-1 and TRBJ2-3; the table names TRBD2, a call not compared with the DNA. TRBV21-1 counts as a pseudogene. The length of the CDR3 is 18 residues. This CDR3 reads CASSKGCGDSGISDTQYF. The CDR3 bases are TGTGCCAGCAGCAAAGGTTGTGGTGATAGCGGGATTTCAGATACGCAGTATTTT.

This sequence joins TRBV18 and TRBJ2-5; 9 positions match TRBD2. CDR3 size: 16 residues. V lost 6 bases to trimming and J lost 2 bases; unmatched junction nucleotides: 10. The germline gives CDR1 KGHSH, CDR2 LQKENI. CDR3 DNA sequence: TGTGCCAGCTCCGGGCTAGCGGGGAGGCAACAAGAGACCCAGTACTTC. Translating it yields CASSGLAGRQQETQYF.

V and J are TRBV6-4 and TRBJ2-2; tentatively, D is TRBD2 (7 bases). The germline V gene encodes CDR1 MRHNA and CDR2 SNTAGT. The length of the CDR3 is 16 residues. Deletions cut 5 bases from V and 6 bases from J, with 19 bases between. The CDR3 DNA reads as TGTGCCAGCAGTCAAAGGGGGGGCCTCACCGCCGGGGAGCTGTTTTTT. As protein: CASSQRGGLTAGELFF.

This chain connects TRBV5-1 to TRBJ2-7; 10 positions match TRBD1. V dropped 2 bases and J dropped 4; count of bases not matched to a gene: 15. The CDR3 is 18 residues long. Per the germline V gene, CDR1 is SGHRS and CDR2 is YFSETQ. The chain's CDR3 is CASSLYGTGASRVYEQYF. As DNA, the CDR3 is TGCGCCAGCAGCTTATACGGGACAGGGGCGAGTAGGGTATACGAGCAGTACTTC. The complete variable domain, with remaining parts taken from reference TRBV5-1 and TRBJ2-7, reads KAGVTQTPRYLIKTRGQQVTLSCSPISGHRSVSWYQQTPGQGLQFLFEYFSETQRNKGNFPGRFSGRQFSNSRSEMNVSTLELGDSALYLCASSLYGTGASRVYEQYFGPGTRLTVT.

The rearrangement joins TRBV5-1 to TRBJ1-5; no firm D call. Looked up from germline, CDR1 is SGHRS and CDR2 is YFSETQ. Trimming cost V 3 bases and J 3 bases, with 7 bases left between them. This CDR3 has 13 residues. The CDR3 protein is CASSSDYNQPQHF. The CDR3 DNA reads as TGCGCCAGCAGCTCGGACTACAATCAGCCCCAGCATTTT.

The chain couples TRBV30 to TRBJ2-7, with a possible D match to TRBD1 (5 bases). CDR3 size: 13 residues. V lost 4 bases and J lost 2, with 12 bases in between. Germline assignment: CDR1 GTSNPN and CDR2 SVGIG (reference sequence). CDR3 sequence (DNA): TGTGCCTGGATGGTACAGGCGACCTACGAGCAGTACTTC. As protein: CAWMVQATYEQYF. The full variable domain, in which reference TRBV30 and TRBJ2-7 provide the parts outside the CDR3, is SQTIHQWPATLVQPVGSPLSLECTVEGTSNPNLYWYRQAAGRGLQLLFYSVGIGQISSEVPQNLSASRPQDRQFILSSKKLLLSDSGFYLCAWMVQATYEQYFGPGTRLTVT.

This clone was found once. The chain couples TRBV30 to TRBJ1-2, with 7 positions matching TRBD1. J was trimmed by 0 bases and V by 0 bases; bases with no gene match: 13. The germline CDR1 and CDR2 sequences are GTSNPN and SVGIG (reference sequence). The CDR3 is made up of 18 amino acids. The CDR3 nucleotides are TGTGCCTGGAGTGTATTCCCTGGGACAGCGAAACCTAACTATGGCTACACCTTC. Its translation is CAWSVFPGTAKPNYGYTF.

V is TRBV6-6 and J is TRBJ2-2; TRBD1 might be the D (5 bases). V shed 3 bases and J shed 4 bases, with 12 bases lying between them. In germline, CDR1 is MNHNY, CDR2 SVGAGI (reference sequence). This CDR3 has 15 amino acids. CDR3 DNA: TGTGCCAGCAGTTATTTCAGGGCCGGCACCGGGGAGCTGTTTTTT. The encoded protein is CASSYFRAGTGELFF.

The chain joins TRBV2 to TRBJ2-7, with 8 nucleotides matching TRBD1. Germline V gene data show CDR1 as SNHLY and CDR2 as FYNNEI. CDR3 length: 12 residues. Unmatched junction bases numbered 2, after V lost 6 bases and J lost 4 bases. CDR3 protein: CASSTGGYEQYF. The CDR3 DNA reads TGTGCCAGCAGCACAGGGGGGTACGAGCAGTACTTC.

This clone was seen only a few times. The rearrangement uses TRBV29-1 and TRBJ2-1; D might be TRBD2 (6 bases). CDR1 is SQVTM, CDR2 ANQGSEA, per germline. V lost 6 bases, J lost 4 bases, and 19 bases lay in between. There are 15 residues in the CDR3. For the CDR3, the DNA is TGCAGCGTCGGGGGACCATTGGGCGGGTACAATGAGCAGTTCTTC. It yields the protein CSVGGPLGGYNEQFF.

The CDR3: CASSVRQTNEQFF. The CDR3 nucleotides read TGTGCCAGCAGCGTGAGACAGACCAATGAGCAGTTCTTC. The chain recombines TRBV5-6 with TRBJ2-1, with D maybe TRBD1 (5 bases). CDR3 size: 13 residues. Germline assignment: CDR1 SGHDT and CDR2 YYEEEE. Between the trimmed V and J ends, which lost 4 bases and 6 bases, there was a span of 11 bases.

The chain uses TRBV30 and TRBJ1-1; D remains ambiguous. Deletions cut 0 bases from V and 5 bases from J, with 7 bases between. The germline gives CDR1 GTSNPN, CDR2 SVGIG (reference sequence). There are 12 residues in the CDR3. The CDR3 DNA is TGTGCCTGGAGTGTCAGGAGGACTGAAGCTTTCTTT. Its translation: CAWSVRRTEAFF.

As to this clone: At one end, the junction sequence differs from germline, possibly due to a read error. The rearrangement links TRBV7-9 to TRBJ1-5; D gene ambiguous. The CDR3 length is 12 residues. Per the germline V gene, CDR1 is SEHNR and CDR2 is FQNEAQ (reference sequence). Written as DNA, the CDR3 is TGTTCCAGCACTTACTTGAATCAGCCCCAGCATTTT. It translates to CSSTYLNQPQHF.

The chain uses TRBV4-2 and TRBJ2-1, with a possible D match to TRBD2 (5 bases). V was clipped by 0 bases and J by 4 bases, with 13 bases between them. The CDR3 has 16 amino acids. Germline CDR1 and CDR2: LGHNA and YNFKEQ. The CDR3 loop reads CASSQDRAGAYNEQFF. DNA of the CDR3: TGTGCCAGCAGCCAAGATCGGGCGGGCGCTTACAATGAGCAGTTCTTC.

V usage is TRBV7-9 and J usage is TRBJ1-4; the match to TRBD1 covers 7 bases. The CDR3 has 15 residues. Trimming cost V 6 bases and J 8 bases; bases outside gene matches: 12. The germline CDR1 and CDR2 sequences are SEHNR and FQNEAQ (reference sequence). The CDR3 DNA reads as TGTGCCAGCAGGCCGCTGATTACAGGGGACGAAAAACTGTTTTTT. This gives the protein CASRPLITGDEKLFF.

The chain couples TRBV27 to TRBJ2-2, with 7 bases fitting TRBD2. Trimming at V came to 4 bases and at J to 6 bases, leaving 14 bases not matched to a gene. CDR1 MNHEY and CDR2 SMNVEV come from the germline V gene (reference sequence). The length of the CDR3 is 17 residues. This CDR3 reads CASSWILARGGAGELFF. The CDR3 nucleotides are TGTGCCAGCAGTTGGATCCTGGCTAGGGGAGGGGCCGGGGAGCTGTTTTTT.

CDR3: CASGRDTHNEQFF. In DNA, the CDR3 is TGCGCCAGCGGGAGGGACACACACAATGAGCAGTTCTTC. The chain joins TRBV10-2 to TRBJ2-1, with D maybe TRBD2 (7 bases). Germline values: CDR1 WSHSY, CDR2 SAAADI. The ends were cut back, 8 bases at V and 5 bases at J, with 13 bases in the middle. The CDR3 is 13 amino acids.

This sequence joins TRBV7-6 and TRBJ2-7, with D tentatively TRBD2 (5 bases). CDR1 and CDR2 (germline): SGHVS, FNYEAQ. This CDR3 contains 16 residues. V was cut by 2 bases and J by 3 bases, with 17 bases left in between. CDR3 region: CASSLSGGEAYYEQYF. The CDR3 DNA follows: TGTGCCAGCAGCTTATCCGGAGGCGAGGCTTACTACGAGCAGTACTTC.

V and J are TRBV27 and TRBJ1-1, with a tentative D call TRBD1 (5 bases). V shed 6 bases and J shed 1 base, with 15 bases lying between them. Germline V CDR1 and CDR2: MNHEY, SMNVEV (reference sequence). The CDR3 sequence is 15 residues long. CDR3 DNA sequence: TGTGCCAGCAGCCCGGGGGGACGGTCGAACACTGAAGCTTTCTTT. Its protein is CASSPGGRSNTEAFF.

The rearrangement links TRBV5-1 to TRBJ2-1, with TRBD2 matching over 7 bases. The CDR3 totals 15 residues. Germline V gene data show CDR1 as SGHRS and CDR2 as YFSETQ. V dropped 0 bases and J dropped 4; count of bases not matched to a gene: 4. The CDR3 here is CASSLGGGPYNEQFF. The CDR3 nucleotides read TGCGCCAGCAGCTTGGGGGGGGGACCTTACAATGAGCAGTTCTTC.

This sequence joins TRBV5-1 and TRBJ2-3, with TRBD2 matching over 8 bases. The CDR3 extends over 15 amino acids. Germline V lookup: CDR1 SGHRS, CDR2 YFSETQ. Losses at the gene ends were 1 base for V and 3 bases for J; bases not matched to a gene: 4. In nucleotides, the CDR3 is TGCGCCAGCAGCTTGACGGGAGGGAGGACAGATACGCAGTATTTT. Its protein is CASSLTGGRTDTQYF.

This sequence joins TRBV19 and TRBJ1-5; possible D gene TRBD1, 5 bases. The CDR3 consists of 14 residues. The V and J ends lost 3 bases and 9 bases respectively, with 15 bases between them. Looked up from germline, CDR1 is LNHDA and CDR2 is SQIVND (reference sequence). The CDR3 nucleotides are TGTGCCAGTAGTATCCCCGACAGCCAGGGGCCCCAGCATTTT. This translates into CASSIPDSQGPQHF.

The CDR3 DNA is TGTGCCAGCAGTTACTCGACTAGCGGGGCCGAGCAGTACTTC. It specifies CASSYSTSGAEQYF. The V gene is TRBV6-6, the J gene TRBJ2-7; 11 bases map to TRBD2. Germline CDR1 is MNHNY and CDR2 is SVGAGI (reference sequence). This CDR3 region has 14 residues. J gave up 6 bases and V 0 bases, and 1 base lay outside the gene matches.

This sequence joins TRBV27 and TRBJ1-1, with D possibly matching TRBD1 (5 bases). V dropped 1 base and J dropped 6 bases, with 15 bases sitting between them. The germline V gene has CDR1 MNHEY and CDR2 SMNVEV (reference sequence). The CDR3 has 15 residues. CDR3 protein: CASSLFGTGVPEAFF. The CDR3 coding sequence is TGTGCCAGCAGTTTATTTGGAACAGGAGTGCCTGAAGCTTTCTTT.

The chain has TRBV29-1 and TRBJ2-5, with TRBD2 matching 10 bases. The CDR3 length is 14 residues. V was clipped by 6 bases and J by 5 bases; unmatched bases: 9. From germline, CDR1 is SQVTM and CDR2 ANQGSEA. The chain's CDR3 is CSVTAGGPWETQYF. CDR3 DNA sequence: TGCAGCGTGACAGCGGGAGGGCCCTGGGAGACCCAGTACTTC.

V is TRBV7-2 and J is TRBJ2-1; weak D call: TRBD2 (6 bases). Per germline, CDR1 SGHTA and CDR2 FQGNSA. The CDR3 sequence is 17 residues long. With 6 bases removed from V and 6 bases from J, the gap between germline ends came to 24 bases. The CDR3 is CASRSPGGSLHSNEQFF. The CDR3, as DNA: TGTGCCAGCAGGTCCCCCGGGGGTTCGCTCCACTCCAATGAGCAGTTCTTC.

V usage is TRBV2 and J usage is TRBJ2-7; 7 positions match TRBD1. V shed 6 bases and J 4 bases; nucleotides not matched to a gene: 6. Germline V gives CDR1 SNHLY, CDR2 FYNNEI. This CDR3 has 13 amino acids. CDR3 DNA sequence: TGTGCCAGCAGGACAGGGCAACGATACGAGCAGTACTTC. This encodes CASRTGQRYEQYF.

The rearrangement joins TRBV5-4 to TRBJ2-1, with D unclear. V was clipped by 2 bases and J by 2 bases, with 11 bases between them. The CDR3 covers 15 residues. Germline V lookup: CDR1 SGHNT, CDR2 YYREEE (reference sequence). The CDR3 DNA sequence: TGTGCCAGCAGCTTTGTGATATCTACCTACAATGAGCAGTTCTTC. Translated: CASSFVISTYNEQFF.